The source of this T cell receptor beta chain is a study of T cells in tuberculosis. Study overall: PBMC were archived before or within 7 days of starting treatment. Study-level findings and limits: Active tuberculosis cases were adults; controls were adolescents. Shorter CDR3-alpha in active tuberculosis partly drove smaller distances.

The CDR3 consists of 11 residues. The germline V gene has CDR1 MNHNS and CDR2 SASEGT. V lost 6 bases and J 2 bases, leaving 4 bases between the germline ends. Time point noted: new active TB diagnosis, blood taken before or within 7 days of starting treatment. On average around 100,000 T cells per donor were immunosequenced. The method was immunoSEQ multiplex PCR; TCRdb's version includes in-frame clones alone and lacks a portion of them. The table shows tens of thousands of clones, with roughly 87% occurring only once. This clone was observed a few times. The target antigen is unknown. The source is an adult with tuberculosis. The chain couples TRBV6-1 to TRBJ1-2; D gene unclear. Sample: PBMCs, taken at tuberculosis diagnosis. The CDR3 coding sequence is TGTGCCAGCAGCCAGAACTATGGCTACACCTTC. Residues: CASSQNYGYTF.